A selection of T cell receptor beta chains follows, all from one sample in a study of T cells in Graves' hyperthyroidism and ophthalmopathy. TCRdb reanalysed the multiplex PCR reads using MiXCR and keeps one entry per CDR3 protein. The data show 45,000 or so distinct CDR3 sequences, 45% to 50% seen once. The sample consisted of peripheral blood or thyroid tissue (not recorded which). The receptors shown here come from a woman between 50 and 59 years old with Graves' hyperthyroidism. Each CDR3 is given with its conserved first and last residue. D genes are given only for firm matches. The size of a clone is reported for some rows only, either as once, few or many, or as a class for expanded clones.

d_call: TRBD1
clone_size: .
v_call: TRBV20-1
j_call: TRBJ1-2
cdr3_nt: TGCAGTGCTAGTGAAGGGGGCAGAATCTATGGCTACACCTTC
cdr3_aa: CSASEGGRIYGYTF

d_call: .
clone_size: .
v_call: TRBV9
j_call: TRBJ1-2
cdr3_nt: TGTGCCAGCAGCGCCGGGGACCGAGGAGTGTATGACTTCACCTTC
cdr3_aa: CASSAGDRGVYDFTF

d_call: TRBD1
clone_size: many
v_call: TRBV5-5
j_call: TRBJ2-2
cdr3_nt: TGTGCCAGCAGCCTGACAGGGCCCGGAATGGCCGGGGAGCTGTTTTTT
cdr3_aa: CASSLTGPGMAGELFF

d_call: TRBD1
clone_size: many
v_call: TRBV6-2/TRBV6-3
j_call: TRBJ1-4
cdr3_nt: TGTGCCAGCAGAGACAGGGCAACTAATGAAAAACTGTTTTTT
cdr3_aa: CASRDRATNEKLFF

d_call: TRBD1
clone_size: .
v_call: TRBV6-1
j_call: TRBJ1-5
cdr3_nt: TGTGCCAGCAGTGGACAGGGGAGCGATCAGCCCCAGCATTTT
cdr3_aa: CASSGQGSDQPQHF

d_call: .
clone_size: many
v_call: TRBV12-5
j_call: TRBJ1-2
cdr3_nt: TGTGCTAGTGGTTTGAGCAACAAAGGACGGACTGGCTATGGCTACACCTTC
cdr3_aa: CASGLSNKGRTGYGYTF

d_call: .
clone_size: .
v_call: TRBV2
j_call: TRBJ1-6
cdr3_nt: TGTGCCAGCAGTGACAGGGCAGGGCGGAATGCACCCCTCCACTTT
cdr3_aa: CASSDRAGRNAPLHF

d_call: .
clone_size: many
v_call: TRBV6-2/TRBV6-3
j_call: TRBJ2-7
cdr3_nt: TGTGCCAGCAGGAGGGGCCGGCGGGATCGCCCCTACGAGCAGTACTTC
cdr3_aa: CASRRGRRDRPYEQYF

d_call: .
clone_size: .
v_call: TRBV15
j_call: TRBJ2-7
cdr3_nt: TGTGCCACCGGGAGTGGGATTAACTACGAGCAGTACTTC
cdr3_aa: CATGSGINYEQYF

d_call: .
clone_size: many
v_call: TRBV5-8
j_call: TRBJ2-7
cdr3_nt: TGTGCCAGCAGCTTGGAAACAGGGCCCTACGAGCAGTACTTC
cdr3_aa: CASSLETGPYEQYF

d_call: .
clone_size: many
v_call: TRBV10-3
j_call: TRBJ1-5
cdr3_nt: TGTGCCATCAGTGAGGCGAACAGGGTCACTCATAGCAATCAGCCCCAGCATTTT
cdr3_aa: CAISEANRVTHSNQPQHF